This TCR beta chain was retrieved from a study of blood T cell repertoires in COVID-19. Germline lookup yields CDR1 LGHNA and CDR2 YNFKEQ. This CDR3 has 16 amino acids. V lost 0 bases and J lost 3, with 12 bases in between. This clone appeared once. The method was immunoSEQ multiplex PCR; TCRdb's version includes in-frame clones alone and lacks a portion of them. The sample lists around 250,000 clones, 85% to 90% occurring once. The sample consisted of PBMCs or T cells enriched from blood (not recorded which). This TCR came from a woman aged 25 to 39 who had recovered from COVID-19. The chain links TRBV4-2 to TRBJ2-1, with D perhaps TRBD1 (5 bases). The CDR3 nucleotides read TGTGCCAGCAGCCAAGAGTCACAGGAATACTACAATGAGCAGTTCTTC. Its translation is CASSQESQEYYNEQFF.